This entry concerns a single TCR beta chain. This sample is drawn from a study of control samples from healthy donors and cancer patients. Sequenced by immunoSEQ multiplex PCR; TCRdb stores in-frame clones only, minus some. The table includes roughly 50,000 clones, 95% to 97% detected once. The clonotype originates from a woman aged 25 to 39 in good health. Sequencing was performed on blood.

The CDR3 bases are TGTGCCAGCAGTTTATCGGTCGAGTCCTACGAGCAGTACTTC. As protein: CASSLSVESYEQYF. The gene calls are TRBV27 and TRBJ2-7; no reliable D call. CDR1 MNHEY and CDR2 SMNVEV come from the germline V gene (reference sequence). The CDR3 runs 14 residues. The germline V and J ends were trimmed by 0 bases and 1 base, with 7 bases remaining between them.